This TCR beta chain appears in the sequencing data of a study of T cell changes during pregnancy in multiple sclerosis. The CDR3 length is 13 residues. Trimming stripped 7 bases from V and 2 bases from J, with 11 bases between. Germline lookup yields CDR1 MNHEY and CDR2 SVGAGI. Sequencing used immunoSEQ multiplex PCR; TCRdb keeps in-frame clones, though not all of them. The profile covers 25,000 to 35,000 clones, with over 85% appearing a single time and around 6% taken by the ten largest. The V and J genes are TRBV6-5 and TRBJ2-5; D is possibly TRBD1 (5 bases). This sequence originates from a female donor with multiple sclerosis, enrolled in a pregnancy study. The sample in question was CD8+ T cells from peripheral blood mononuclear cells, obtained before pregnancy. The CDR3 is CASKTANQETQYF. The CDR3 DNA sequence: TGTGCCAGCAAGACAGCAAATCAAGAGACCCAGTACTTC.